A selection of T cell receptor beta chains follows, all from one sample in a study of shared clonotypes between healthy human individuals. Assay used: immunoSEQ multiplex PCR; TCRdb lists only in-frame clones, some missing. The table shows a few million clones, with around 95% occurring only once. Sequenced input: naive CD8+ T cells from PBMCs. Receptors originate from a man younger than 30 in good health. Some clones in this sample may be carry-over from other donors' samples. CDR3s include the opening cysteine and the closing phenylalanine or tryptophan. The D gene is left open where the match is weak. The size field is filled for only some rows; it gives once, few, many or a size class.

d_gene	v_gene	j_gene	abundance	CDR3aa	CDR3nt
NA	TRBV30	TRBJ1-5	few	CAWKQPQHF	TGTGCCTGGAAACAGCCCCAGCATTTT
NA	TRBV29-1	TRBJ2-7	NA	CSVRLPSYEQYF	TGCAGCGTTCGCTTACCCTCCTACGAGCAGTACTTC
TRBD2	TRBV7-3	TRBJ2-1	NA	CASSLRERLAGGSTGYNEQFF	TGTGCCAGCAGCTTACGGGAAAGACTAGCGGGAGGATCTACGGGGTACAATGAGCAGTTCTTC
NA	TRBV9	TRBJ2-5	NA	CASSVGRQETQYF	TGTGCCAGCAGCGTAGGTCGTCAGGAGACCCAGTACTTC
NA	TRBV27	TRBJ2-7	NA	CASSSGLFYEQYF	TGTGCCAGCAGTTCCGGGTTATTCTACGAGCAGTACTTC
NA	TRBV9	TRBJ2-5	NA	CASSRVRGVKETQYF	TGTGCCAGCAGCCGAGTGAGGGGAGTTAAAGAGACCCAGTACTTC
TRBD2	TRBV29-1	TRBJ2-1	NA	CSVETPLAGRDGRLQFF	TGCAGCGTTGAAACCCCCCTAGCGGGAAGGGATGGAAGACTGCAGTTCTTC
TRBD2	TRBV2	TRBJ2-5	NA	CASRGTSGSRETQYF	TGTGCCAGCAGGGGGACTAGCGGGAGCAGAGAGACCCAGTACTTC
NA	TRBV28	TRBJ1-4	NA	CASNPRAPEGTNEKLFF	TGTGCCAGCAATCCCCGGGCCCCCGAAGGAACTAATGAAAAACTGTTTTTT
TRBD2	TRBV13	TRBJ2-5	NA	CASSSRLAGGPHGETQYF	TGTGCCAGCAGCTCACGACTAGCGGGAGGGCCCCACGGAGAGACCCAGTACTTC
NA	TRBV6-5	TRBJ2-2	NA	CASTTYANTGELFF	TGTGCCAGCACGACGTACGCGAACACCGGGGAGCTGTTTTTT
NA	TRBV4-3	TRBJ2-5	NA	CASSQGPGLQETQYF	TGCGCCAGCAGCCAAGGCCCGGGACTCCAAGAGACCCAGTACTTC
NA	TRBV5-1	TRBJ2-3	NA	CASSFTGLTDTQYF	TGCGCCAGCAGCTTCACAGGTCTTACAGATACGCAGTATTTT
TRBD1	TRBV25-1	TRBJ2-2	NA	CASSRSQGAELYQLFF	TGTGCCAGCAGTAGATCCCAGGGGGCGGAACTTTATCAGCTGTTTTTT
NA	TRBV11-2	TRBJ1-1	NA	CASSLAGGNTEAFF	TGTGCCAGCAGCTTAGCTGGGGGGAACACTGAAGCTTTCTTT
NA	TRBV5-5	TRBJ2-7	once	CASSLTADFGGYEQYF	TGTGCCAGCAGCTTGACGGCCGATTTCGGGGGCTACGAGCAGTACTTC
TRBD1	TRBV6-6	TRBJ2-7	NA	CASSLDRAFYEQYF	TGTGCCAGCAGTTTGGACAGGGCTTTTTACGAGCAGTACTTC
NA	TRBV30	TRBJ1-1	once	CAWGVVKNTEAFF	TGTGCCTGGGGGGTCGTGAAGAACACTGAAGCTTTCTTT
NA	TRBV5-5	TRBJ2-5	NA	CASSLEVAETQYF	TGTGCCAGCAGCTTGGAGGTAGCGGAGACCCAGTACTTC
NA	TRBV27	TRBJ1-5	NA	CASSLYRARNQPQHF	TGTGCCAGCAGTTTATACAGGGCGAGGAATCAGCCCCAGCATTTT
NA	TRBV6-5	TRBJ2-3	NA	CASSYFWGHDTDTQYF	TGTGCCAGCAGTTACTTCTGGGGGCACGACACAGATACGCAGTATTTT
TRBD1	TRBV9	TRBJ1-2	NA	CASSEDREHDDGYTF	TGTGCCAGCAGCGAGGACAGGGAGCACGATGATGGCTACACCTTC
TRBD1	TRBV28	TRBJ2-7	NA	CASRPRGQGSTYEQYF	TGTGCCAGCAGACCACGAGGACAGGGGAGTACGTACGAGCAGTACTTC
NA	TRBV27	TRBJ2-4	NA	CASSSLAPYSGVKNIQYF	TGTGCCAGCAGTTCCTTAGCGCCTTACTCGGGAGTCAAAAACATTCAGTACTTC
NA	TRBV5-1	TRBJ2-2	NA	CASSADDFATTGELFF	TGCGCCAGCAGTGCCGACGACTTCGCTACTACCGGGGAGCTGTTTTTT
TRBD2	TRBV7-3	TRBJ2-2	NA	CASSAQRRLAGGPRLPGELFF	TGTGCCAGCAGCGCCCAACGCCGACTAGCGGGAGGGCCAAGATTACCCGGGGAGCTGTTTTTT
TRBD1	TRBV6-5	TRBJ2-7	NA	CASSFTGETYEQYF	TGTGCCAGCAGTTTTACAGGGGAAACCTACGAGCAGTACTTC
NA	TRBV7-6	TRBJ1-3	NA	CASSLGRARAGLNGNTIYF	TGTGCCAGCAGCTTAGGAAGAGCCCGGGCGGGACTGAATGGAAACACCATATATTTT
NA	TRBV9	TRBJ1-1	NA	CASRGTSMNTEAFF	TGTGCCAGCAGGGGAACTAGTATGAACACTGAAGCTTTCTTT
TRBD2	TRBV7-8	TRBJ2-1	NA	CASSLGSSGSYYNEQFF	TGTGCCAGCAGCTTAGGCTCCAGCGGGAGTTACTACAATGAGCAGTTCTTC